This T cell receptor (beta chain) is drawn from a study of blood T cell repertoires in COVID-19. Method: immunoSEQ multiplex PCR; TCRdb's copy keeps in-frame clones and lacks some. The sample shows about 200,000 clones, 87% of them seen only once. This sequence originates from a man aged 55 to 70 who had recovered from COVID-19. The sample consisted of peripheral blood.

The CDR3 DNA sequence: TGTGCCAGCAGCGCCGACCGCGGGGGCCACCCCTACAATGAGCAGTTCTTC. Encoded protein: CASSADRGGHPYNEQFF. The chain has TRBV9 and TRBJ2-1; possibly TRBD2 for D (7 bases). Germline V gene lookup returns CDR1 SGDLS and CDR2 YYNGEE. This CDR3 has 17 amino acids. Trimming stripped 3 bases from V and 2 bases from J, with 18 bases between. Using reference TRBV9 and TRBJ2-1 for the parts outside the CDR3, the full variable domain is DSGVTQTPKHLITATGQRVTLRCSPRSGDLSVYWYQQSLDQGLQFLIQYYNGEERAKGNILERFSAQQFPDLHSELNLSSLELGDSALYFCASSADRGGHPYNEQFFGPGTRLTVL.